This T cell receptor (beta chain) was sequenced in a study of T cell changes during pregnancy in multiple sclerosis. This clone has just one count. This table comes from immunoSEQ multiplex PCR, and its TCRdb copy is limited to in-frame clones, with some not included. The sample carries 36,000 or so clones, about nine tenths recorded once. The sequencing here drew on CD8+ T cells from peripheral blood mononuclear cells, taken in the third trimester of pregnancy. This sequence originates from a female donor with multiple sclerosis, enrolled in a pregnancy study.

CDR3 amino acids: CASSRGLPNEQFF. In nucleotides, the CDR3 is TGTGCCAGCAGCCGCGGACTCCCCAATGAGCAGTTCTTC. The chain has TRBV9 and TRBJ2-1, with TRBD2 as a possible D gene (5 bases). Trimming removed 4 bases from V and 6 bases from J, with 11 bases in between. Germline V gene lookup returns CDR1 SGDLS and CDR2 YYNGEE. The CDR3 runs 13 residues. The complete variable domain, with remaining parts taken from reference TRBV9 and TRBJ2-1, reads DSGVTQTPKHLITATGQRVTLRCSPRSGDLSVYWYQQSLDQGLQFLIQYYNGEERAKGNILERFSAQQFPDLHSELNLSSLELGDSALYFCASSRGLPNEQFFGPGTRLTVL.